This is a list of T cell receptor beta chains from one sample in a study of CD8 T cells in Susac syndrome. TCRdb used MiXCR to reprocess the immunoSEQ multiplex PCR reads, holding one entry per CDR3 protein. The sample records hundreds of thousands of distinct CDR3 sequences, 75% to 90% being singletons. What was sequenced was CD8+ T cells from PBMCs. These receptors were collected from a human donor with multiple sclerosis. The CDR3 runs from the conserved cysteine through the conserved F or W. A D gene is named only where the DNA matches it firmly. Expanded clones are given a class, and other clones once, few, many or no size at all.

size	V	J	D	CDR3	DNA
-	TRBV6-5	TRBJ2-7	-	CASSYLPGPKGSYEQYF	TGTGCCAGCAGTTATCTCCCGGGCCCGAAGGGCTCCTACGAGCAGTACTTC
-	TRBV27	TRBJ2-2	-	CASSPGTYTGELFF	TGTGCCAGCAGTCCAGGGACCTACACCGGGGAGCTGTTTTTT
-	TRBV27	TRBJ2-7	TRBD2	CASSFQAGIDYEQYF	TGTGCCAGCAGTTTTCAAGCGGGAATAGACTACGAGCAGTACTTC
once	TRBV4-1	TRBJ2-1	-	CASRSWRADRNSSYNEQFF	TGCGCCAGCAGGTCTTGGCGGGCCGATCGAAATAGCTCCTACAATGAGCAGTTCTTC
-	TRBV10-2	TRBJ1-5	-	CASSESIPPGHNQPQHF	TGCGCCAGCAGTGAGTCAATCCCTCCTGGGCACAATCAGCCCCAGCATTTT
-	TRBV11-2	TRBJ1-5	-	CASSAETVSNQPQHF	TGTGCCAGCAGCGCCGAGACAGTTTCCAATCAGCCCCAGCATTTT
-	TRBV6-1	TRBJ1-5	-	CASSVANSNQPQHF	TGTGCCAGCAGTGTGGCGAATAGCAATCAGCCCCAGCATTTT
-	TRBV12-3/TRBV12-4	TRBJ1-1	-	CASGLQRNTEAFF	TGTGCCAGCGGTCTACAGCGGAACACTGAAGCTTTCTTT
-	TRBV7-9	TRBJ1-1	TRBD1	CASSPTGAGMNTEAFF	TGTGCCAGCAGCCCTACAGGGGCCGGGATGAACACTGAAGCTTTCTTT
-	TRBV30	TRBJ2-1	-	CAWLRAADNEQFF	TGTGCCTGGTTACGGGCCGCCGACAATGAGCAGTTCTTC
-	TRBV27	TRBJ1-5	-	CASSLSTPYDQPQHF	TGTGCCAGCAGTTTATCGACACCTTACGATCAGCCCCAGCATTTT
-	TRBV27	TRBJ1-2	-	CASGRYRNYGYTF	TGTGCCAGCGGGAGATATCGTAACTATGGCTACACCTTC
-	TRBV7-9	TRBJ1-2	-	CASSLAGRGDYGYTF	TGTGCCAGCAGCTTAGCGGGCAGGGGTGACTATGGCTACACCTTC
-	TRBV6-1	TRBJ2-7	-	CASLGTDHYEQYF	TGTGCCAGTCTAGGGACCGACCACTACGAGCAGTACTTC
-	TRBV4-1	TRBJ1-1	-	CASSQVLGKAFF	TGCGCCAGCAGCCAAGTTTTGGGGAAAGCTTTCTTT
-	TRBV7-9	TRBJ2-7	-	CASSLGAKGEQYF	TGTGCCAGCAGCTTAGGAGCGAAGGGAGAGCAGTACTTC